The 7 T cell receptor beta chains presented below share a single source sample, sequenced in a study of beta chain features in type 1 diabetes. The whole isolated RNA underwent reverse transcription, so sequencing captured expressed TCRB transcripts. Only in-frame clones appear in the TCRdb table, and some are missing; sequencing was by immunoSEQ multiplex PCR. The sample includes over 350,000 clones, approximately 15% seen only once; the top ten take 0.019%. Sequenced sample: naive CD4+ T cells from blood. The source of these receptors is a woman aged 18-29 years in good health.

This clone was counted only a few times. This sequence joins TRBV4-2 and TRBJ1-1, with a tentative D call TRBD1 (6 bases). Germline CDR1 LGHNA, CDR2 YNFKEQ. The CDR3 is 14 amino acids. Trimming removed 1 base at V and 2 bases at J, with 8 bases between. CDR3 bases: TGTGCCAGCAGCCAAGGGACAGTAAACACTGAAGCTTTCTTT. It yields the protein CASSQGTVNTEAFF.

The V gene is TRBV5-1, the J gene TRBJ2-7, with unresolved D. Trimming took off 0 bases at V and 0 bases at J, with 10 bases between the two ends. The CDR3 runs 15 residues. Germline V CDR1 and CDR2: SGHRS, YFSETQ. CDR3 sequence: CASSLGAGISYEQYF. For the CDR3, the DNA is TGCGCCAGCAGCTTGGGTGCAGGCATCTCCTACGAGCAGTACTTC.

There are a few counts of this clone. The CDR3 DNA sequence: TGTGCCAGCAGCCGCCGGGACAGGGAGTACGAGCAGTACTTC. Translation: CASSRRDREYEQYF. The chain joins TRBV7-2 to TRBJ2-7; 9 bases are a match to TRBD1. Germline values: CDR1 SGHTA, CDR2 FQGNSA. The J segment lost 4 bases and the V segment lost 5 bases, leaving 6 bases of the junction unmatched. The CDR3 has 14 residues.

This clone was found a few times. The chain combines TRBV6-5 with TRBJ2-3; weak D call: TRBD2 (6 bases). This CDR3 has 14 amino acids. Per the germline V gene, CDR1 is MNHEY and CDR2 is SVGAGI. Trimming stripped 7 bases from V and 3 bases from J, with 14 bases between. The CDR3 DNA sequence: TGTGCCAGCAAGGGCCCTAGCGCTACAGATACGCAGTATTTT. As protein: CASKGPSATDTQYF.

Regarding this clone: In the same sample, other DNA sequences code for this CDR3. The chain has TRBV30 and TRBJ1-3; D is undetermined. The germline V gene encodes CDR1 GTSNPN and CDR2 SVGIG (reference sequence). The V end lost 3 bases, the J end lost 0 bases, and 3 bases lay between the germline ends. This CDR3 region has 12 residues. CDR3 protein: CAWRSSGNTIYF. Written as DNA, the CDR3 is TGTGCCTGGAGGAGCTCTGGAAACACCATATATTTT.

The chain is built from TRBV7-6 and TRBJ2-7, with 11 bases that match TRBD2. Germline V gene lookup returns CDR1 SGHVS and CDR2 FNYEAQ. The V segment lost 5 bases and the J segment 0 bases; nucleotides outside the gene matches: 6. The CDR3 contains 16 residues. The CDR3 protein is CASSPRLAGSSYEQYF. The CDR3 DNA reads as TGTGCCAGCAGCCCACGACTAGCGGGAAGCTCCTACGAGCAGTACTTC.

This clone was seen only a few times. This chain connects TRBV4-1 to TRBJ1-2; D gene ambiguous. With 0 bases removed from V and 2 bases from J, the gap between germline ends came to 13 bases. The CDR3 runs 16 residues. Germline assignment: CDR1 MGHRA and CDR2 YSYEKL. Here the CDR3 DNA reads TGCGCCAGCAGCCAAGATATGGCCAGACTAAACTATGGCTACACCTTC. Residues: CASSQDMARLNYGYTF.